This TCR beta chain was identified in a study of vaccination and CD4 T cells after COVID-19 (dated by TCRdb to between 2021 and 2022). In terms of the full investigation: The convalescent cohort comprised six males and four females, including two Hispanic individuals, seven Caucasians, two Asians and one multiracial person. Post-COVID blood samples were collected from convalescent patients a median of approximately 100 days after diagnosis, with a range of about 30 to 170 days. In around 10 COVID-19 convalescent patients and a few infection-naive healthy vaccine recipients, researchers compared the spike-specific CD4+ TCR repertoire from before mRNA vaccination with the repertoire from after. Post-vaccine blood samples were obtained a median of approximately 70 days after the second vaccine dose, with a range of roughly 14 to 241 days. Each participant got two doses of either the Pfizer-BioNTech BNT162b2 vaccine (n=8) or the Moderna mRNA-1273 vaccine (n=2). In control cultures, a CEFX viral epitope pool was used as positive control, an HIV-1 Nef peptide pool was used as negative control, or no peptide was added. Culture stimuli were overlapping spike peptide pools from SARS-CoV-2 and from the common cold coronaviruses HCoV-NL63, HCoV-OC43 and HCoV-229E.

Remarks on this clonotype: The clone's antigen remains unknown. The sample holds no much larger clone one base away, and base qualities are not on file.

Relative to germline, V is missing 1 base and J is missing 7 bases, with 4 bases of the junction outside any gene match. According to the germline V gene (reference sequence), CDR1 reads DFQATT and CDR2 reads SNEGSKA. The CDR3, cysteine through phenylalanine, is 13 amino acids long. Only the CDR3 DNA stays, 39 bases, in frame from base 1. The library was built by means of PCR. DNA from cultured CD4+ T cells underwent TCR sequencing with the Oncomine TCR Beta short-read assay at the Johns Hopkins FTIC core. Genomic DNA was extracted from the cultured CD4+ T cells with the QIAamp micro DNA kit. Oncomine TCR Beta libraries made from cultured CD4+ T cells were pooled using unique dual indexes and sequenced on an Illumina iSeq 100. The authors processed their data as follows. Non-productive sequences were filtered out, and CDR3s that did not start with C, did not end with F or W, or were shorter than 7 amino acids were discarded. Antigen-specific clonotypes were identified using the MANAFEST web application through comparison of peptide-stimulated wells with reference and other culture wells. For a clone to be called positive, the clone needed an FDR below 0.05, an odds ratio above 5, and a productive frequency above 0.1% in at least two of three replicate wells. Cross-reactive clonotypes were defined as significantly expanded in both SARS-CoV-2 spike wells and at least one common cold coronavirus spike condition. CDR3 homology was assessed with Levenshtein distances (stringdist) and unrooted phylogenetic trees (ape) in R version 3.6.1. TCRdb took the public reads, trimmed them with fastp at Q25, ran MiXCR for clone calling and kept in-frame beta chains. Merged by CDR3 protein, the rows form single entries marked with the most common genes and DNA. TCRdb, not the original authors, processed these V and J calls. This sample holds some 18,000 distinct CDR3 sequences; around four fifths were observed only once. The top ten clonotypes cover around 15% of the sample.

Sample treatment or condition, as interpreted from the label and publication: roughly ten-day PBMC culture with coronavirus spike peptide pools or control peptides (ViraFEST assay). The study used the ViraFEST assay, which expanded antigen-specific T cells with peptide pools and then identified expanded clonotypes by TCR sequencing. The absence of prior SARS-CoV-2 infection in healthy vaccine recipients was confirmed by negative nucleocapsid antibody tests before and after vaccination. Each well held 2.1 million or so PBMCs cultured in IMDM containing roughly 5% human AB serum and about 10 IU/ml IL-2, with 8.5 to 10 ug/ml peptide pools added. Half of the culture medium was replaced with fresh IL-2-containing medium on days 3 and 7. After ten to eleven days of culture, CD4+ T cells were isolated by negative selection using the EasySep CD4+ T cell isolation kit. Ficoll-Paque Plus gradient centrifugation was used to isolate PBMCs from whole blood, and the isolated PBMCs were then either used fresh or cryopreserved at -140C. Triplicate wells were generally used for each culture condition.

Results and caveats for the whole study, not just this receptor: Of the vaccine-specific clones found in convalescent patients, nearly all (304 of 307) were mono-reactive for SARS-CoV-2 spike instead of being cross-reactive with common cold coronaviruses. In convalescent patients, a median around 86% of post-vaccine SARS-CoV-2-reactive clones were detected only after vaccination, and vaccine-specific priming was suggested by this finding. Relatively few convalescent patients were included in the study, and early timepoints after natural infection were not analyzed. An increase in the median number of SARS-CoV-2-reactive clonotypes from 21 after infection to 38 after vaccination was observed, but the change was not found to be significant.

The rearranged segments are TRBV20-1 and TRBJ1-1, and 9 junctional nucleotides match TRBD1. This TCR was sampled from a human donor who received a COVID-19 vaccine. The specimen comprised CD4+ T cells from blood, cultured in vitro, sampled after SARS-CoV-2 vaccination. The nucleotide sequence reads TGCAGTGCTAGAGCTACAGGGGGCGGTGAAGCTTTCTTT. It is translated as CSARATGGGEAFF.